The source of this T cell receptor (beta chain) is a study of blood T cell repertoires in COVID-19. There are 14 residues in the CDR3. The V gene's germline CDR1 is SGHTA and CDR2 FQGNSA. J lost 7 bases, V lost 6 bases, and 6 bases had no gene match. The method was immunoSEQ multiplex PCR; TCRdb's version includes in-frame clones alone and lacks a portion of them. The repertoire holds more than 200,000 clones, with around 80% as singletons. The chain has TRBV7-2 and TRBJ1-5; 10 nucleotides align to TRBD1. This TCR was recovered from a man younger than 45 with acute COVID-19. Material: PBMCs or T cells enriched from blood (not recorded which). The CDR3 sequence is CASSSRTGGQPQHF. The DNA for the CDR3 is TGTGCCAGCAGTTCGCGGACAGGGGGGCAGCCCCAGCATTTT.